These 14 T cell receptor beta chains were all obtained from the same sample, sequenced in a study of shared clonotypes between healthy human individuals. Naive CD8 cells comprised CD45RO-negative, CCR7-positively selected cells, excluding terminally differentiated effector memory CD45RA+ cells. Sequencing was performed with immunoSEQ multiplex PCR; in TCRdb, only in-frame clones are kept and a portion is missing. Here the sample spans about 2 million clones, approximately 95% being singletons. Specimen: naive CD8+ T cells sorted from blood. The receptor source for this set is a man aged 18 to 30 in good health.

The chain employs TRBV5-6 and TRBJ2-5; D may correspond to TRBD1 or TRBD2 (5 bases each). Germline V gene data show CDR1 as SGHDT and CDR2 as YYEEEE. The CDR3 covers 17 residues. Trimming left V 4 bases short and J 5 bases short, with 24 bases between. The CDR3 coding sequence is TGTGCCAGCAGCCCCAGACCCCGGGACCCCGGCTCGGAGACCCAGTACTTC. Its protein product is CASSPRPRDPGSETQYF.

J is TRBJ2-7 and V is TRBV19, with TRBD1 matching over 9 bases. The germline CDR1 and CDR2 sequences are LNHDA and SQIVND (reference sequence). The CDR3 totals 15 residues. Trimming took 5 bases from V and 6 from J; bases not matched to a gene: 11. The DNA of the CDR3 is TGTGCCAGTAGTGAAGGACAGGGGATCGCCTTCGAGCAGTACTTC. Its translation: CASSEGQGIAFEQYF.

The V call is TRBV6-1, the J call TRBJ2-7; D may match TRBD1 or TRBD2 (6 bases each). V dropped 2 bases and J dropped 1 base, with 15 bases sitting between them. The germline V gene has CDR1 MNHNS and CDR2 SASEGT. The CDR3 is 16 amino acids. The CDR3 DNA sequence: TGTGCCAGCAGTGAACGTGACAGGAGGGTTTCCTACGAGCAGTACTTC. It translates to CASSERDRRVSYEQYF.

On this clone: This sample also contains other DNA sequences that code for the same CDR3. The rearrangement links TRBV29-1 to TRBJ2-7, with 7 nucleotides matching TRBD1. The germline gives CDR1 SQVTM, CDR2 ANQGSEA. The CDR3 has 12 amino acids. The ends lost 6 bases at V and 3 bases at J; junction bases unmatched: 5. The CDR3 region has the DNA TGCAGCGTCGAGGGGGACAGCTACGAGCAGTACTTC. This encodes CSVEGDSYEQYF.

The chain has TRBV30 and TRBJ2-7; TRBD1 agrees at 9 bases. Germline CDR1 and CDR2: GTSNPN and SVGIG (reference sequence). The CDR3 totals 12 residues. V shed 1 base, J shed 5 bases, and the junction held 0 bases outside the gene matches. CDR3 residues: CAWSGTGDEQYF. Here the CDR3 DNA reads TGTGCCTGGAGTGGGACAGGGGACGAGCAGTACTTC.

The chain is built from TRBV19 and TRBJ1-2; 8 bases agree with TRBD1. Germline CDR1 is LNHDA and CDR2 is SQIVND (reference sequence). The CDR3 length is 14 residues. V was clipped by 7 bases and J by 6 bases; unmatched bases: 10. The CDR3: CASTSDRGDDGYTF. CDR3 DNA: TGTGCCAGTACCTCCGACAGGGGAGACGATGGCTACACCTTC.

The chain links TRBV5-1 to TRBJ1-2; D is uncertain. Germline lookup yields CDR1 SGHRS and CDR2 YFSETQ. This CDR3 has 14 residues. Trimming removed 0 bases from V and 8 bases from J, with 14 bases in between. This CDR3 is CASSLVYWTEGYTF. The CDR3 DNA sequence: TGCGCCAGCAGCTTGGTGTATTGGACGGAAGGCTACACCTTC.

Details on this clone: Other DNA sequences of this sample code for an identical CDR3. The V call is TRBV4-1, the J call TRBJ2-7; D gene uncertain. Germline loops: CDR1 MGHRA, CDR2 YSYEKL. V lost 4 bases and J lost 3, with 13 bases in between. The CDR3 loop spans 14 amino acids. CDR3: CASSRLPNVYEQYF. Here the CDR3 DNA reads TGCGCCAGCAGCCGGTTACCCAACGTCTACGAGCAGTACTTC.

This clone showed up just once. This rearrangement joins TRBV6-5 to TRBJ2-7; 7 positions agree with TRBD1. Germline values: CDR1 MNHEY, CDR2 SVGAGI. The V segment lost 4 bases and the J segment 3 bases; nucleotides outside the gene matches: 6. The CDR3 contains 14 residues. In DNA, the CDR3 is TGTGCCAGCAGTTGGGCCGGGACAGACTACGAGCAGTACTTC. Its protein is CASSWAGTDYEQYF.

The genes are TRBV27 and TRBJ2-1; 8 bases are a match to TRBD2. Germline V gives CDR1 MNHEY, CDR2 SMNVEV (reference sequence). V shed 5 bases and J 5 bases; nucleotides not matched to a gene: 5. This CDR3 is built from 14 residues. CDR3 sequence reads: CASSPGLAHNEQFF. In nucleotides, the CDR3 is TGTGCCAGCAGTCCCGGACTAGCCCACAATGAGCAGTTCTTC.

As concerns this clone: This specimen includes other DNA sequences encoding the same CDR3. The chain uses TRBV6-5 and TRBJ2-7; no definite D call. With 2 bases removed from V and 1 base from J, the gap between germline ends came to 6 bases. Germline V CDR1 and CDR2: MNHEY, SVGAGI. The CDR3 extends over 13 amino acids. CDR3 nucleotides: TGTGCCAGCAGTTACACGGGTTCCTACGAGCAGTACTTC. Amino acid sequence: CASSYTGSYEQYF.

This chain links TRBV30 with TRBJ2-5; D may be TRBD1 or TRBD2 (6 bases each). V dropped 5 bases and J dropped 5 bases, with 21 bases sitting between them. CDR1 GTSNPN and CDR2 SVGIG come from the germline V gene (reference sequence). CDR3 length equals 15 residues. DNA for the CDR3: TGTGCCTGGGATTATTCTTCGGGGGCGGCGGAGACCCAGTACTTC. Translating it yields CAWDYSSGAAETQYF.

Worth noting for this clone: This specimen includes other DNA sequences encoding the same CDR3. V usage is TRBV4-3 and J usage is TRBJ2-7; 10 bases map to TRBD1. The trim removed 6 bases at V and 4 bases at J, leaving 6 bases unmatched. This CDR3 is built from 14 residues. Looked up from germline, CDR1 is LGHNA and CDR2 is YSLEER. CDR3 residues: CASSPGTGVYEQYF. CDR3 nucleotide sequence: TGCGCCAGCAGTCCCGGGACAGGGGTATACGAGCAGTACTTC.

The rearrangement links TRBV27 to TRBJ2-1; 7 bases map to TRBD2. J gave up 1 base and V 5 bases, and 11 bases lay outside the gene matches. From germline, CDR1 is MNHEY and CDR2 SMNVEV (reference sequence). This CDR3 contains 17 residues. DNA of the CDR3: TGTGCCAGCAGTCCGGCTCTCGCGGGGGTTTCCTACAATGAGCAGTTCTTC. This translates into CASSPALAGVSYNEQFF.